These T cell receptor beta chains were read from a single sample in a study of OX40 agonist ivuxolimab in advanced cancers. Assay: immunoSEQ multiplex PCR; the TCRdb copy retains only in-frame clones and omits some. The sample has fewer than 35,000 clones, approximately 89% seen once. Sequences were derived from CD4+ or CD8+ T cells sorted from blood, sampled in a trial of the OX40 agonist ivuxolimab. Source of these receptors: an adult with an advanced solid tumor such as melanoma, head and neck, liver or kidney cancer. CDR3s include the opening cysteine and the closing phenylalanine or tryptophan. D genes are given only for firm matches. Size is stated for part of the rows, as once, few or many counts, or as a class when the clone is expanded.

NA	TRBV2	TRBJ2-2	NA	CASVDRNTGELFF	TGTGCCAGCGTGGACAGGAACACCGGGGAGCTGTTTTTT
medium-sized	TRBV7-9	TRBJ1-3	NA	CASSFPRMVSGNTIYF	TGTGCCAGCAGCTTCCCCCGTATGGTCTCTGGAAACACCATATATTTT
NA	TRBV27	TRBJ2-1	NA	CASSFSGYNEQFF	TGTGCCAGCAGTTTTTCGGGGTACAATGAGCAGTTCTTC
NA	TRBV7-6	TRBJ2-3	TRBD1	CASSLGDRVLLAVPTRTDTQYF	TGTGCCAGCAGCTTAGGGGACAGGGTCTTACTAGCCGTCCCCACCCGCACAGATACGCAGTATTTT
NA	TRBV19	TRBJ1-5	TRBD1	CASRTVGQGAGSNQPQHF	TGTGCCAGTAGAACAGTTGGACAGGGGGCGGGTAGCAATCAGCCCCAGCATTTT
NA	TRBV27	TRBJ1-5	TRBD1	CASRRTGSYQPQHF	TGTGCCAGCAGACGGACAGGGTCTTATCAGCCCCAGCATTTT
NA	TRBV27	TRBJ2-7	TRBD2	CASSSPTTSGRAAEQYF	TGTGCCAGCAGTTCGCCTACGACTAGCGGGAGGGCCGCCGAGCAGTACTTC
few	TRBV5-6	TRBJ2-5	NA	CASSLTRGETQYF	TGTGCCAGCAGCTTGACTCGGGGTGAGACCCAGTACTTC
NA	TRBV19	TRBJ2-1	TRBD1	CASSADRGRNEQFF	TGTGCCAGTAGTGCAGACAGGGGGCGGAATGAGCAGTTCTTC
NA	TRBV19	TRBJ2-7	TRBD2	CASSMLAGGPHEQYF	TGTGCCAGTAGTATGTTAGCGGGAGGGCCCCACGAGCAGTACTTC
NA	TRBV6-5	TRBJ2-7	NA	CASSRGQAGHYEQYF	TGTGCCAGCAGTCGGGGCCAAGCGGGCCACTACGAGCAGTACTTC
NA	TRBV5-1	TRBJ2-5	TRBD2	CASRQTSGVETQYF	TGCGCCAGCAGACAAACTAGCGGGGTAGAGACCCAGTACTTC
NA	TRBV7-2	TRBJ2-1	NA	CASSLEGAAVNEQFF	TGTGCCAGCAGCTTAGAGGGAGCAGCCGTCAATGAGCAGTTCTTC
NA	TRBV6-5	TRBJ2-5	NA	CASSPIDSSGETQYF	TGTGCCAGCAGCCCGATCGACAGTAGTGGAGAGACCCAGTACTTC
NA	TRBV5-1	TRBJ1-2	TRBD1	CASSGPGQGNYGYTF	TGCGCCAGCAGCGGACCGGGACAGGGTAACTATGGCTACACCTTC
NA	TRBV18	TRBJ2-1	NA	CASSPGMVEQFF	TGTGCCAGCTCACCGGGGATGGTTGAGCAGTTCTTC
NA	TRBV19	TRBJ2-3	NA	CASSIRTATTDTQYF	TGTGCCAGTAGTATTCGTACAGCCACCACAGATACGCAGTATTTT
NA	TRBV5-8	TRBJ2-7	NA	CASSREGTISYEQYF	TGTGCCAGCAGCCGAGAAGGGACAATCTCCTACGAGCAGTACTTC
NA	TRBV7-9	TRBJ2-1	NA	CASSQLNGNEQFF	TGTGCCAGCAGCCAACTTAACGGCAATGAGCAGTTCTTC
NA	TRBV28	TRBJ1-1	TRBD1	CASSFSTGGSTEAFF	TGTGCCAGCAGTTTTTCAACAGGGGGGTCCACTGAAGCTTTCTTT
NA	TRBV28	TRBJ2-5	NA	CASSLAETQYF	TGTGCCAGCAGTTTAGCAGAGACCCAGTACTTC
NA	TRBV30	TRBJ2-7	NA	CAWRAGEHEQYF	TGTGCCTGGAGGGCAGGGGAACACGAGCAGTACTTC
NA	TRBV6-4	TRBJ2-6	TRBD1	CASRETGSGANVLTF	TGTGCCAGCAGAGAGACAGGGTCTGGGGCCAACGTCCTGACTTTC
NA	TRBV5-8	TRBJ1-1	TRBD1	CASSLRDRDNTEAFF	TGTGCCAGCAGCCTGAGGGACAGAGATAACACTGAAGCTTTCTTT
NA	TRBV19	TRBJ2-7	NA	CASSADSSYEQYF	TGTGCCAGTAGTGCGGACAGCTCCTACGAGCAGTACTTC
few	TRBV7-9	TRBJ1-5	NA	CASSDINSNQPQHF	TGTGCCAGCAGCGACATTAATAGCAATCAGCCCCAGCATTTT
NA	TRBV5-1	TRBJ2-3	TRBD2	CASSGGGLRWDTQYF	TGCGCCAGCAGCGGCGGGGGGCTTCGATGGGATACGCAGTATTTT
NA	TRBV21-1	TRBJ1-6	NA	CASSKEYDTSYNSPLHF	TGTGCCAGCAGCAAAGAGTACGACACCTCCTATAATTCACCCCTCCACTTT
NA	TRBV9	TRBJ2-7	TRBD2	CASSPGGTEQYF	TGTGCCAGCAGCCCCGGGGGGACCGAGCAGTACTTC
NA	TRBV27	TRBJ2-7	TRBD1	CASGPTGWEYF	TGTGCCAGCGGGCCGACAGGGTGGGAGTACTTC
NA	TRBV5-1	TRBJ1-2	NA	CASSPPSTGDGYTF	TGCGCCAGCAGCCCCCCCTCGACAGGTGACGGCTACACCTTC
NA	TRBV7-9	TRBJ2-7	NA	CASSLALFLEQYF	TGTGCCAGCAGCTTAGCCCTTTTCCTGGAGCAGTACTTC
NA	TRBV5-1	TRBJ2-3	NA	CASSLGGEDTQYF	TGCGCCAGCAGCTTGGGCGGTGAAGATACGCAGTATTTT
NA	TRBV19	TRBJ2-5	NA	CASSRSSPEPLQETQYF	TGTGCCAGTAGTAGATCTTCGCCTGAACCCCTCCAAGAGACCCAGTACTTC
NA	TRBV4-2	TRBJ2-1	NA	CASSQKLQGSYNEQFF	TGTGCCAGCAGCCAAAAGCTCCAGGGCTCCTACAATGAGCAGTTCTTC
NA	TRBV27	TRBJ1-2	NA	CASSLAAGQAYGYTF	TGTGCCAGCAGTTTAGCCGCGGGGCAGGCCTATGGCTACACCTTC
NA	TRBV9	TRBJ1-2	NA	CASSVARYGYTF	TGTGCCAGCAGCGTAGCCAGGTATGGCTACACCTTC
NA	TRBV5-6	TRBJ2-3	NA	CASSWTKDTQYF	TGTGCCAGCAGCTGGACCAAAGATACGCAGTATTTT
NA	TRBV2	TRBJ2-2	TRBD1	CASGGTGAGELFF	TGTGCCAGCGGGGGGACAGGGGCCGGGGAGCTGTTTTTT
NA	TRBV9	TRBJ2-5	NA	CASSAGSLQYQETQYF	TGTGCCAGCAGCGCCGGCTCGCTACAGTACCAAGAGACCCAGTACTTC
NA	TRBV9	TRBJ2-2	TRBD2	CASSVGEIAGAPGTGELFF	TGTGCCAGCAGCGTAGGAGAAATAGCGGGAGCCCCGGGGACCGGGGAGCTGTTTTTT
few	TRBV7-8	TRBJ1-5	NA	CASSLAPANQPQHF	TGTGCCAGCAGCTTAGCCCCGGCGAATCAGCCCCAGCATTTT
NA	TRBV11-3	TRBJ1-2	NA	CASSPRTGRSFAPNTF	TGTGCCAGCAGCCCCCGAACCGGACGGTCCTTCGCCCCCAACACCTTC
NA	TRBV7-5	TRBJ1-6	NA	CARSSQSRGGDSPLHF	TGTGCCAGAAGCTCCCAGTCGCGGGGAGGGGATTCACCCCTCCACTTT
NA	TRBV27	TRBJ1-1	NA	CASSSKSWTAEAFF	TGTGCCAGCAGTTCTAAATCCTGGACAGCTGAAGCTTTCTTT
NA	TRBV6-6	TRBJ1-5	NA	CASRSDWDQPQHF	TGTGCCAGCAGATCGGACTGGGATCAGCCCCAGCATTTT
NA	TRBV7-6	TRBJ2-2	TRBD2	CASSLAPQREGTGELFF	TGTGCCAGCAGCTTAGCCCCCCAGCGGGAGGGTACCGGGGAGCTGTTTTTT
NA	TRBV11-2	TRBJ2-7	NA	CASSLARDPRTGEQYF	TGTGCCAGCAGCTTAGCTCGGGACCCTCGGACCGGCGAGCAGTACTTC
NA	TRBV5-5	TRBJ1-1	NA	CASSLGQMNTEAFF	TGTGCCAGCAGCTTGGGGCAGATGAACACTGAAGCTTTCTTT
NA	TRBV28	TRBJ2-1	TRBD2	CASSLRGGLAGDNEQFF	TGTGCCAGCAGTTTACGTGGGGGACTAGCGGGGGACAATGAGCAGTTCTTC
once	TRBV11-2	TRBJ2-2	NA	CASSDPLAINTGELFF	TGTGCCAGCAGCGACCCCCTAGCGATAAACACCGGGGAGCTGTTTTTT
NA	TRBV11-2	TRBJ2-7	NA	CASSSGGYEQYF	TGTGCCAGCAGCTCGGGTGGCTACGAGCAGTACTTC